Presented here are 16 T cell receptor beta chains from one specimen sequenced in a study of T-cell reconstitution after alpha-beta-depleted transplantation in children. Preparing the TCRbeta library involved the use of unique molecular identifiers. MiXCR was run by TCRdb on the PCR reads, yielding one entry per CDR3 protein. This table has 500,000 to 750,000 distinct CDR3 sequences, roughly 13% appearing once. The material was PBMCs, mostly from graft donor cells, obtained 360 days after TCRalphabeta/CD19-depleted stem cell transplant. The source is a male patient between 5 and 17 years old who had a stem cell transplant for acute myeloid leukemia, so the T cells may come from the graft donor.

This clonotype appeared a few times. This sequence joins TRBV4-3 and TRBJ2-2, with 9 bases lining up with TRBD2. This CDR3 has 19 amino acids. The germline gives CDR1 LGHNA, CDR2 YSLEER. J lost 6 bases, V lost 1 base, and 15 bases had no gene match. The CDR3 protein is CASSQVPTSGPSRAGELFF. Written as DNA, the CDR3 is TGCGCCAGCAGCCAAGTCCCGACTAGCGGACCCTCTCGGGCCGGGGAGCTGTTTTTT.

This sequence joins TRBV5-6 and TRBJ2-5, with 7 positions matching TRBD2. This CDR3 region has 15 residues. The trim removed 4 bases at V and 4 bases at J, leaving 10 bases unmatched. In germline, CDR1 is SGHDT, CDR2 YYEEEE. This CDR3 reads CASSRVGGRGETQYF. In DNA, the CDR3 is TGTGCCAGCAGCCGTGTCGGCGGGAGAGGAGAGACCCAGTACTTC.

This chain links TRBV4-3 with TRBJ2-7, with D perhaps TRBD2 (6 bases). V lost 0 bases, J lost 3 bases, and 18 bases lay in between. This CDR3 has 17 residues. Germline V gene lookup returns CDR1 LGHNA and CDR2 YSLEER. CDR3 amino acids: CASSQEGGGHDFYEQYF. As DNA, the CDR3 is TGCGCCAGCAGCCAAGAGGGGGGTGGACATGACTTCTACGAGCAGTACTTC.

This clonotype was observed at least ten times. A junction end diverges from the germline sequence, so it may reflect a read error. The chain has TRBV18 and TRBJ2-7, with D unclear. Per the germline V gene, CDR1 is KGHSH and CDR2 is LQKENI. The CDR3 totals 13 residues. The chain's CDR3 is CASSPDGSYEQYF. The CDR3 region has the DNA TGCGCCAGCAGCCCGGACGGCTCCTACGAGCAGTACTTC.

This clonotype was seen repeatedly, ten times or more. The chain is built from TRBV28 and TRBJ2-6, with D unresolved. The length of the CDR3 is 15 residues. Trimming took 3 bases from V and 2 from J, leaving 8 bases between them. Per the germline V gene, CDR1 is MDHEN and CDR2 is SYDVKM. The DNA of the CDR3 is TGTGCCAGCAGTTTTCTGGTCGCTGGGGCCAACGTCCTGACTTTC. Its translation: CASSFLVAGANVLTF.

This rearrangement joins TRBV20-1 to TRBJ2-7; 7 bases fit TRBD1. V was clipped by 5 bases and J by 7 bases; unmatched bases: 14. CDR1 and CDR2 (germline): DFQATT, SNEGSKA (reference sequence). The CDR3 runs to 14 residues. CDR3 sequence: CSAPSGTVSLEQYF. CDR3 sequence (DNA): TGCAGTGCTCCCTCCGGGACAGTCTCCCTGGAGCAGTACTTC.

The V gene is TRBV20-1, the J gene TRBJ2-5; 8 bases agree with TRBD1. The germline V gene encodes CDR1 DFQATT and CDR2 SNEGSKA (reference sequence). The CDR3 runs 15 residues. The V and J ends lost 5 bases and 2 bases, in that order; junction bases with no gene match: 10. The CDR3 nucleotides are TGCAGTGCTGGATATCCGACAGGGGCGCAAGAGACCCAGTACTTC. Residues: CSAGYPTGAQETQYF.

In this sample, this clonotype turned up a few times. This chain connects TRBV28 to TRBJ2-1; no clear D gene. CDR3 size: 15 residues. CDR1 and CDR2 (germline): MDHEN, SYDVKM. V lost 5 bases to trimming and J lost 2 bases, with 13 bases between them. Here the CDR3 DNA reads TGTGCCAGCAGTGCCCCGCTGGGGACCTACAATGAGCAGTTCTTC. Its protein product is CASSAPLGTYNEQFF.

This clonotype was seen only a few times. This chain uses TRBV20-1 with TRBJ2-7; 8 positions agree with TRBD2. CDR1 DFQATT and CDR2 SNEGSKA come from the germline V gene (reference sequence). The CDR3 totals 12 residues. Trimming removed 7 bases from V and 6 bases from J; junction bases left unmatched: 8. The CDR3 region has the DNA TGCAGTGTGAATCGGGAGGGCCGCGAGCAGTACTTC. As protein: CSVNREGREQYF.

This clonotype was seen a few times. V and J are TRBV20-1 and TRBJ2-1, with TRBD2 as a possible D gene (5 bases). Per germline, CDR1 DFQATT and CDR2 SNEGSKA (reference sequence). V lost 2 bases and J lost 1, with 12 bases in between. The CDR3 is 15 amino acids. The DNA for the CDR3 is TGCAGTGCTAGACCCTTGGGCGGGTCCTACAATGAGCAGTTCTTC. Protein: CSARPLGGSYNEQFF.

This clonotype was counted between two and nine times. J is TRBJ1-5 and V is TRBV6-2 or TRBV6-3, with D possibly matching TRBD1 (6 bases). The CDR3 covers 15 residues. Germline lookup yields CDR1 MNHEY and CDR2 SVGEGT. V lost 5 bases, J lost 4 bases, and 15 bases lay in between. CDR3 bases: TGTGCCAGCAGTACCACCGGGGGCCCTAATCAGCCCCAGCATTTT. It is translated as CASSTTGGPNQPQHF.

This clonotype occurred a few times. CDR3 in amino acids: CASSPFWRQVSNTEAFF. CDR3 coding DNA: TGTGCCAGCTCACCATTTTGGCGACAGGTCTCGAACACTGAAGCTTTCTTT. V and J are TRBV18 and TRBJ1-1; possibly TRBD1 for D (6 bases). Germline values: CDR1 KGHSH, CDR2 LQKENI. Trimming took off 2 bases at V and 1 base at J, with 17 bases between the two ends. This CDR3 is 17 amino acids long.

The chain combines TRBV12-3 or TRBV12-4 with TRBJ1-4; perhaps TRBD1 as D (5 bases). The CDR3 runs to 15 residues. Trimming took off 4 bases at V and 8 bases at J, with 17 bases between the two ends. CDR3 loop: CASSSPPGTPEKLFF. The CDR3 DNA sequence: TGTGCCAGCAGTTCCCCCCCCGGGACTCCCGAAAAACTGTTTTTT.

In its sample, this clonotype was seen a few times. The chain links TRBV3-1 to TRBJ2-7, with a possible D match to TRBD1 (5 bases). The germline gives CDR1 LGHDT, CDR2 YNNKEL (reference sequence). Trimming shortened V by 2 bases and J by 7 bases, and 18 bases separated the two germline ends. The CDR3 is 15 residues long. CDR3 sequence: CASSQLKGPFGEQYF. In DNA form, the CDR3 reads TGTGCCAGCAGCCAATTAAAGGGGCCCTTCGGGGAGCAGTACTTC.

The rearrangement joins TRBV6-1 to TRBJ2-7, with 10 bases fitting TRBD1. The CDR3 contains 16 residues. Trimming at V came to 6 bases and at J to 3 bases, leaving 11 bases not matched to a gene. Looked up from germline, CDR1 is MNHNS and CDR2 is SASEGT. The CDR3 DNA reads as TGTGCCAGCAGCATGGGACAGGGGTTCCGATTCTACGAGCAGTACTTC. This sequence encodes CASSMGQGFRFYEQYF.

There are a few counts of this clonotype. This chain links TRBV20-1 with TRBJ2-7, with 7 nucleotides matching TRBD2. CDR1 DFQATT and CDR2 SNEGSKA come from the germline V gene (reference sequence). After removal of 8 bases from V and 4 bases from J, the junction contained 5 bases not matched to a gene. This CDR3 has 11 amino acids. In DNA form, the CDR3 reads TGCAGTTGGACTAGTGCGTACGAGCAGTACTTC. Its protein product is CSWTSAYEQYF.